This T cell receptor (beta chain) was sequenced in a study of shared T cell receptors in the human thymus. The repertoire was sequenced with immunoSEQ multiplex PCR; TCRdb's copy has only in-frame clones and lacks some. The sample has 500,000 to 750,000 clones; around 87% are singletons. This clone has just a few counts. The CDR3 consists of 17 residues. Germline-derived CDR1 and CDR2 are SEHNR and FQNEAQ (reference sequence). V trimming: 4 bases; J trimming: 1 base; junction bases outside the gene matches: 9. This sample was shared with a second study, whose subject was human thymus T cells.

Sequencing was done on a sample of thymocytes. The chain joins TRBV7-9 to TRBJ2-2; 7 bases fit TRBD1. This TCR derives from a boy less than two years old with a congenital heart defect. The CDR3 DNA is TGTGCCAGCAGCTCCACCTCCGGGACAGAGAACACCGGGGAGCTGTTTTTT. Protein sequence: CASSSTSGTENTGELFF.